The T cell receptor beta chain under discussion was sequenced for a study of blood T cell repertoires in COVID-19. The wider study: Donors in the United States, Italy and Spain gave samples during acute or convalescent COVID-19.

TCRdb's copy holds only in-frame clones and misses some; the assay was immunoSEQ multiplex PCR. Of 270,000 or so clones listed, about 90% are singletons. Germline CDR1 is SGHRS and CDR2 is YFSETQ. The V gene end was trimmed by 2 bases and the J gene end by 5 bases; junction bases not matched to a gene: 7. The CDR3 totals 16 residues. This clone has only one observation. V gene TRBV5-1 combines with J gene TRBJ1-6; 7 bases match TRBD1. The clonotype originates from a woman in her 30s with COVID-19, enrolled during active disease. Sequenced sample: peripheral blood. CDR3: CASSLGTVPDNSPLHF. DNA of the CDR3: TGCGCCAGCAGCTTAGGGACAGTGCCGGATAATTCACCCCTCCACTTT.